The sequence of this T cell receptor (beta chain) was determined in a study of T-cell memory formation after mild COVID-19. Study information: Largely donor-specific sequence clusters came from two donors.

Using constant-segment primers, 5'RACE produced TCR alpha and TCR beta cDNA libraries carrying sample barcodes and UMIs. Each CDR3 protein is one row after TCRdb ran MiXCR on the 5' RACE reads. The table shows about 140,000 distinct CDR3 sequences, with roughly a fifth occurring only once. Study-level results: A second wave of clones peaked on day 37, and their SARS-CoV-2 specificity went unconfirmed. While clones contracting from day 15 to 85 were balanced between CD4 and CD8, later expanders leaned CD4+.

This clonotype has a handful of counts. The antigen remains undetermined. Trimming removed 5 bases at V and 5 bases at J, with 13 bases between. CDR3 length: 14 residues. The receptor's source is an adult woman who had mild COVID-19 (a few samples of this study predate the infection). Cell type and time point are not known. The gene calls are TRBV12-3 or TRBV12-4 and TRBJ1-5, with D maybe TRBD1 (5 bases). Sample: PBMCs or a T cell subset sorted from them (not recorded which). This chain's CDR3 is CASSPQGFHQPQHF. CDR3 DNA sequence: TGTGCCAGCAGTCCCCAGGGCTTCCATCAGCCCCAGCATTTT.